A single T cell receptor (beta chain) is shown here with its context. The antigen is undetermined. The data stem from a study of CXCR3-negative and CXCR3-positive naive CD8 T cells. The study's findings and limits: Compared with CXCR3-negative naive cells, CXCR3-positive naive cells showed more hydrophobic TRB CDR3s. Naive CXCR3-positive and CXCR3-negative cells shared TRBV-TRBJ usage; memory cells diverged. Expression of CXCR3 was partially reduced after cryopreservation, and fresh PBMCs were used in most assays. For memory CD8+ cells diversity was much lower, but both naive subsets had comparably high diversity.

Naivety in CD8+ T cells corresponded to a CD45RO-CCR7+CD27+CD95- phenotype. The CDR3 loop spans 13 amino acids. Germline lookup yields CDR1 MNHEY and CDR2 SMNVEV (reference sequence). cDNA libraries for TRB were generated by 5' RACE incorporating UMI labels. Reanalyzing the 5' RACE reads, TCRdb keeps one entry per CDR3 protein, without DNA. This sample carries approximately 65,000 distinct CDR3 sequences, with about 0.68% going to the ten biggest clones. The V gene is TRBV27, the J gene TRBJ1-2. The source of this sequence is a human donor in good health. Some clones in this sample may be carry-over from other donors' samples. Sequencing was performed on naive CXCR3+ CD8+ T cells from blood. Subset in this sample: CD45RO-CCR7+CD27+CD95- naive CD8+ T cells expressing CXCR3 (TNR3+). The CDR3 here is CASSAEGNYGYTF.